The T cell receptor (beta chain) described here comes from a study of Graves' ophthalmopathy and Graves' hyperthyroidism. PBMCs came from less than 12 ml of fresh peripheral blood. Investigators amplified TCR beta CDR3 regions from RNA transcripts. HTBI primers served in a first-round RT-PCR, which a second-round multiplex PCR followed. TCRdb processed the multiplex PCR reads anew with MiXCR; each CDR3 protein has one entry. The repertoire holds approximately 460,000 distinct CDR3 sequences, with around 15% as singletons. Only a few counts were recorded for this clonotype. Antigen specificity is unknown. Points from the study as a whole: Most expanded thyroid clonotypes above 0.001 frequency also appeared in blood.

Sequenced material: blood. The receptor was isolated from a woman in her twenties or thirties with Graves' ophthalmopathy.

CDR3 bases: TGTGCCTGGAGCCTTCAGGGGGGCGGCACTGAAGCTTTCTTT. Protein sequence: CAWSLQGGGTEAFF. The chain carries TRBV30 and TRBJ1-1; 7 bases map to TRBD1. The germline CDR1 and CDR2 sequences are GTSNPN and SVGIG (reference sequence). J gave up 4 bases and V 3 bases, and 8 bases lay outside the gene matches. The CDR3 runs to 14 residues.